This T cell receptor (beta chain) came from a study of shared clonotypes between healthy human individuals. The CDR3 extends over 13 amino acids. Germline values: CDR1 SQVTM, CDR2 ANQGSEA. The V end lost 7 bases, the J end lost 0 bases, and 11 bases lay between the germline ends. The assay was immunoSEQ multiplex PCR, and TCRdb's table has in-frame clones only and misses some. Among about 510,000 clones, over 75% were seen once, and the ten largest hold under 15%. As concerns this clone: Its antigen remains unidentified.

Study-wide results and caveats: Specimens sampled were limited to blood, with tissue repertoires likely differing.

The rearrangement links TRBV29-1 to TRBJ2-3, with a weak D call TRBD1 (6 bases). Sequencing was performed on PBMCs. The sequence was obtained from a woman in her thirties or forties in good health. Some clones in this sample may be carry-over from other donors' samples. This chain's CDR3 is CSGQATSTDTQYF. The CDR3 nucleotides are TGCAGCGGACAGGCGACGAGCACAGATACGCAGTATTTT.